The sequence of this T cell receptor (beta chain) was determined in a study of blood T cell repertoires in COVID-19. Across the whole study: Specimens from acute and convalescent COVID-19 originated in the United States, Italy and Spain. The cDNA or gDNA used as material had been derived from T cells, B-cell-depleted T cells, or PBMCs.

Per the original methods: By means of reference gene primer amplification, nucleated cell counts were estimated. The assay was immunoSEQ multiplex PCR, and TCRdb's table has in-frame clones only and misses some. V and J calls plus clone size are reproduced from that table; the DNA served to infer D and trimming. The sample holds about 170,000 clones, about 80% seen once. The CDR3 is 14 residues long. The V and J ends lost 4 bases and 7 bases, in that order; junction bases with no gene match: 1. Germline assignment: CDR1 SGHTA and CDR2 FQGNSA. The chain recombines TRBV7-2 with TRBJ2-2; the match to TRBD2 covers 12 bases. Sequenced: peripheral blood. The sequence derives from a woman in her 70s with acute or convalescent COVID-19. As DNA, the CDR3 is TGTGCCAGCAGCTCTAGCGGGAGGGTCGGGGAGCTGTTTTTT. This gives the protein CASSSSGRVGELFF.